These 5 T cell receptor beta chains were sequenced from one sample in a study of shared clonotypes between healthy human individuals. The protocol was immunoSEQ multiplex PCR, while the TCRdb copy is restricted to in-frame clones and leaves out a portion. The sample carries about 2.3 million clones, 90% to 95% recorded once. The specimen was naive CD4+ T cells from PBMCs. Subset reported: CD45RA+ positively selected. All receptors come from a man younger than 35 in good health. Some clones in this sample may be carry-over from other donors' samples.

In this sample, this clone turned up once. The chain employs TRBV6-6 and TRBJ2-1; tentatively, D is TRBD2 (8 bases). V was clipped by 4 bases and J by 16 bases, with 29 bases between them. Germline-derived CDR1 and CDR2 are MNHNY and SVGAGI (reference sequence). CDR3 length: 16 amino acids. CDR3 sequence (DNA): TGTGCCAGCAGTTCTCAGGGGGAAGGGGGCAGCGGGAGCACTTTCTTC. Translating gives CASSSQGEGGSGSTFF.

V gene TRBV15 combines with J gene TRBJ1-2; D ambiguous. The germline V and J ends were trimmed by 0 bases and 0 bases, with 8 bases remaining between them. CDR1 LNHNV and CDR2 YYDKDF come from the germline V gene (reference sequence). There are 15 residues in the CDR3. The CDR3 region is CATSRETHTNYGYTF. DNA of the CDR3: TGTGCCACCAGCAGAGAAACACATACTAACTATGGCTACACCTTC.

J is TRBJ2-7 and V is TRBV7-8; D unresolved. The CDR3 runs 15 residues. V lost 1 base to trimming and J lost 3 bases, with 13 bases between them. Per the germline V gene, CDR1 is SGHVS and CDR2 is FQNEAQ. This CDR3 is CASSLERLPIYEQYF. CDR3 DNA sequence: TGTGCCAGCAGCTTAGAACGGCTCCCAATCTACGAGCAGTACTTC.

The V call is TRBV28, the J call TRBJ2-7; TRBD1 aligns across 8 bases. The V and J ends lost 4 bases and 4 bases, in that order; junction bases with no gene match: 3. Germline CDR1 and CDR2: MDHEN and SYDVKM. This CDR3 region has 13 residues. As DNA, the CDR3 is TGTGCCAGCAGTTACGGACAGGGTTACGAGCAGTACTTC. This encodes CASSYGQGYEQYF.

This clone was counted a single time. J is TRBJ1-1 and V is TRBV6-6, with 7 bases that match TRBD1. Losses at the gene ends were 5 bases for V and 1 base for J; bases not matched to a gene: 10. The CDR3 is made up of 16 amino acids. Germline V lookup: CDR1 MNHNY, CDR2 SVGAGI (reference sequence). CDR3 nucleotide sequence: TGTGCCAGCAGTGGGGCCCCGGGACAGACGAACACTGAAGCTTTCTTT. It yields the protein CASSGAPGQTNTEAFF.